This TCR beta chain was captured in a study of blood T cell repertoires in COVID-19. Study as a whole: Samples representing acute and convalescent COVID-19 were sourced from the United States, Italy and Spain. Sample material is recorded as cDNA or gDNA derived from T cells, B-cell-depleted T cells, or PBMCs.

Seattle-derived patients entered the study during active infection and were followed longitudinally. In the original processing: How many nucleated cells were present was estimated from reference gene primer amplification. The protocol was immunoSEQ multiplex PCR, while the TCRdb copy is restricted to in-frame clones and leaves out a portion. V, J and clone size were drawn from that table, and D and trimming were deduced from the DNA. The sample records around 230,000 clones, roughly 85% being singletons. The germline V gene encodes CDR1 LNHNV and CDR2 YYDKDF (reference sequence). There are 17 residues in the CDR3. The V gene lost 5 bases and the J gene lost 1 base, with 19 bases spanning the gap.

This clonotype was obtained from a man aged 45-65 years with COVID-19, enrolled during active disease. The J gene is TRBJ2-3, the V gene TRBV15, with D tentatively TRBD1 (6 bases). Specimen: peripheral blood. The CDR3 DNA is TGTGCCACCAGCGAAAACAGGGCCGAGTGGGGCACAGATACGCAGTATTTT. Translation gives CATSENRAEWGTDTQYF.